This entry features one T cell receptor (beta chain) sequence. These data are taken from a study of control samples from healthy donors and cancer patients. Using immunoSEQ multiplex PCR, the repertoire was profiled, and TCRdb retains in-frame clones only, with some absent. This table holds roughly 370,000 clones, roughly 90% found once. Germline loops: CDR1 MNHEY, CDR2 SVGEGT. The CDR3 consists of 15 residues. J lost 0 bases, V lost 5 bases, and 4 bases had no gene match. The source of this sequence is a man in his forties with head and neck cancer. The chain is built from TRBV6-2 or TRBV6-3 and TRBJ2-1, with 7 positions matching TRBD2. Material for sequencing was PBMCs. CDR3 DNA sequence: TGTGCCAGCAGTACGACGGGGGGCTCCTACAATGAGCAGTTCTTC. This encodes CASSTTGGSYNEQFF.